Listed below are T cell receptor beta chains from one sample, sequenced in a study of a mutant IDH1 vaccine in newly diagnosed glioma. Antigen specificity for these receptors is unknown. Here immunoSEQ multiplex PCR was the method, and the copy in TCRdb shows in-frame clones only, minus some. This table holds fewer than 55,000 clones, 65% found once. The sequencing here drew on peripheral blood mononuclear cells (PBMCs), taken from a glioma patient whose treatment included an IDH1 peptide vaccine. The receptors here all came from a man in his forties with glioma. Some clones in this sample may be carry-over from other donors' samples. CDR3s include the opening cysteine and the closing phenylalanine or tryptophan. The D gene is left open where the match is weak. Only part of the rows carry a size: once, few, many, or a class if the clone is expanded.

size,V,J,D,DNA,CDR3
-,TRBV6-5,TRBJ1-6,-,TGTGCCAGCAGTTACAGTGGAGGGGGGAATTCACCCCTCCACTTT,CASSYSGGGNSPLHF
-,TRBV9,TRBJ1-3,-,TGTGCCAGCAGCGTAGGAGGGCGGCGGGCCGGAAACACCATATATTTT,CASSVGGRRAGNTIYF
once,TRBV4-1,TRBJ1-5,-,TGCGCCAGCAGCCAGCGCCCGAATGATGGGGGGAAGACCCAGCATTTT,CASSQRPNDGGKTQHF
-,TRBV19,TRBJ2-7,TRBD1,TGTGCCAGTAGTACCGGGGGACAGGGAGCCTACGAGCAGTACTTC,CASSTGGQGAYEQYF
-,TRBV6-5,TRBJ1-5,-,TGTGCCAGCAGGCCCGGGGGAGGGCGCAATCAGCCCCAGCATTTT,CASRPGGGRNQPQHF
once,TRBV9,TRBJ2-1,TRBD2,TGTGCCAGCAGCGTAGGCGGGGGGGCCTACAATGAGCAGTTCTTC,CASSVGGGAYNEQFF
-,TRBV6-6,TRBJ1-2,TRBD1,TGTGCCAGCAGGGGGACAGGGGCTACTAACTATGGCTACACCTTC,CASRGTGATNYGYTF
-,TRBV7-8,TRBJ2-5,TRBD1,TGTGCCAGCAGCTTGTACAGGGGGTCGGAAGAGACCCAGTACTTC,CASSLYRGSEETQYF
-,TRBV4-1,TRBJ1-2,TRBD1,TGCGCCAGCAGCCAAGGCGGGGGACAGGGGAACTATGGCTACACCTTC,CASSQGGGQGNYGYTF
few,TRBV9,TRBJ2-5,-,TGTGCCAGCAGCGTAAACGAGATGTCAGAGACCCAGTACTTC,CASSVNEMSETQYF
-,TRBV6-1,TRBJ2-1,TRBD1,TGTGCCAGCTACCGGACAGGGAGCTCCTACAATGAGCAGTTCTTC,CASYRTGSSYNEQFF
-,TRBV6-5,TRBJ2-7,-,TGTGCCAGCTCCTTCCAGGCCCCGGGGTACGAGCAGTACTTC,CASSFQAPGYEQYF
few,TRBV27,TRBJ2-2,-,TGTGCCAGCAGAATACAGGGAGTCACCACCGGGGAGCTGTTTTTT,CASRIQGVTTGELFF
-,TRBV6-6,TRBJ2-2,-,TGTGCCAGCAGCTCATCCGGGGAGCTGTTTTTT,CASSSSGELFF
-,TRBV10-3,TRBJ2-7,TRBD1,TGTGCCATCAGACAACACCAGGGGGTCGACGAGCAGTACTTC,CAIRQHQGVDEQYF
few,TRBV4-1,TRBJ1-3,-,TGCGCCAGCTCAGAGGTTTCTGGAAACACCATATATTTT,CASSEVSGNTIYF
-,TRBV5-5,TRBJ1-1,-,TGTGCCAGCAGCTACGGCGGATTGAACACTGAAGCTTTCTTT,CASSYGGLNTEAFF
-,TRBV7-8,TRBJ2-7,TRBD1,TGTGCCAGCAGCCCACGGACAGGTTCCTACGAGCAGTACTTC,CASSPRTGSYEQYF
-,TRBV7-8,TRBJ1-5,-,TGTGCCAGCAGCCCCGGGGGTCAGCCCCAGCATTTT,CASSPGGQPQHF
-,TRBV7-9,TRBJ1-4,-,TGTGCCAGCAGCGCGCAGGGGAGGAATGAAAAACTGTTTTTT,CASSAQGRNEKLFF
-,TRBV7-3,TRBJ2-2,-,TGTGCCAGCAGCCTGACAGGGAGGACCGGGGAGCTGTTTTTT,CASSLTGRTGELFF
-,TRBV19,TRBJ1-2,-,TGTGCCAGTAGTCTGGAACTTACGACTCCTTATGGCTACACCTTC,CASSLELTTPYGYTF
few,TRBV4-1,TRBJ1-5,-,TGCGCCAGCAGCCAAGTAATGGACCGCTACATCGGTCAGCCCCAGCATTTT,CASSQVMDRYIGQPQHF
many,TRBV6-6,TRBJ1-5,-,TGTGCCAGCAGCTCAGCAAGCAATCAGCCCCAGCATTTT,CASSSASNQPQHF
-,TRBV11-3,TRBJ2-3,-,TGTGCCAGCAGCCTCTCTCATAGCACAGATACGCAGTATTTT,CASSLSHSTDTQYF
-,TRBV6-6,TRBJ2-5,TRBD1,TGTGCCAGCAGTTCAGGACAGGGTCTAGGGACCCAGTACTTC,CASSSGQGLGTQYF
few,TRBV5-1,TRBJ1-4,TRBD1,TGCGCCAGCAGCTTGGTCCCAGGGGGGGAGAAAAAACTGTTTTTT,CASSLVPGGEKKLFF
-,TRBV2,TRBJ1-1,-,TGTGCCAGCAGGGCCTGGGCTCACACTGAAGCTTTCTTT,CASRAWAHTEAFF
-,TRBV18,TRBJ1-6,-,TGTGCCAGCTCACCTACATCAAACCCCGCGTTGGGTGGGGAATCACCCCTCCACTTT,CASSPTSNPALGGESPLHF
few,TRBV27,TRBJ1-6,-,TGTGCCAGCAGTTTGTCAGGAGATAATTCACCCCTCCACTTT,CASSLSGDNSPLHF
-,TRBV18,TRBJ1-6,TRBD1,TGTGCCAGCTCACCACGCGGGACAGGGTTGGCACCCCTCCACTTT,CASSPRGTGLAPLHF
-,TRBV7-9,TRBJ2-7,-,TGTGCCAGCAGCTTAAGCACGGCGATGGACGAGCAGTACTTC,CASSLSTAMDEQYF
-,TRBV7-8,TRBJ2-6,-,TGTGCCAGCAGCTTAGTTGCTCGGAGCTCTGGGGCCAACGTCCTGACTTTC,CASSLVARSSGANVLTF
-,TRBV2,TRBJ1-3,TRBD1,TGTGCCAGCAGGGATCACAGGGGGCCCTCTGGAAACACCATATATTTT,CASRDHRGPSGNTIYF
-,TRBV6-5,TRBJ1-5,-,TGTGCCAGCAGTTACAGGGAGGGGTCTCAGCCCCAGCATTTT,CASSYREGSQPQHF
-,TRBV12-5,TRBJ1-1,-,TGTGCTAGTGGCTGGGGCAGTACTGAAGCTTTCTTT,CASGWGSTEAFF
-,TRBV6-1,TRBJ2-7,-,TGTGCCAGCAGTGTAGGACTGTGGTTCGCGGGCGAGCAGTACTTC,CASSVGLWFAGEQYF
-,TRBV27,TRBJ2-4,TRBD1,TGTGCCAGCAGTCGAAAACAGGGGGCCAAAAACATTCAGTACTTC,CASSRKQGAKNIQYF
-,TRBV2,TRBJ2-2,-,TGTGCCAGCAGTGTATCTCTGAACACCGGGGAGCTGTTTTTT,CASSVSLNTGELFF
-,TRBV19,TRBJ2-7,-,TGTGCCAGTAGTATCTCGTCTACTAGCTACGAGCAGTACTTC,CASSISSTSYEQYF
-,TRBV6-1,TRBJ2-7,TRBD2,TGTGCCAGCAGCATACGGGGGGGGCCATACGAGCAGTACTTC,CASSIRGGPYEQYF
few,TRBV5-1,TRBJ1-6,-,TGCGCCAGCAGTCCAGGGAGCTCCTATAATTCACCCCTCCACTTT,CASSPGSSYNSPLHF
-,TRBV6-1,TRBJ1-1,-,TGTGCCAGCAGTGAGGACACCGGACCCATGGAAGCTTTCTTT,CASSEDTGPMEAFF
-,TRBV5-4,TRBJ2-6,-,TGTGCCAGCAGCGGCGGGACAGCTTACTCTGGGGCCAACGTCCTGACTTTC,CASSGGTAYSGANVLTF
-,TRBV11-3,TRBJ2-7,-,TGTGCCAGCAGCTTAGCCGCACAGGGCTACGAGCAGTACTTC,CASSLAAQGYEQYF
-,TRBV6-4,TRBJ1-6,-,TGTGCCAGCAAGCCATGGGTCCTCTATAATTCACCCCTCCACTTT,CASKPWVLYNSPLHF
-,TRBV5-1,TRBJ2-1,TRBD2,TGCGCCAGCAGCATTAGCGGGGGCGCCGACTCCTACAATGAGCAGTTCTTC,CASSISGGADSYNEQFF
-,TRBV7-2,TRBJ2-5,TRBD1,TGTGCCAGCAGCGCCGGACAGGGGCCAGAGACCCAGTACTTC,CASSAGQGPETQYF
-,TRBV21-1,TRBJ1-2,-,TGTGCCAGCAGCATACACAGGGACCATGGCTACACCTTC,CASSIHRDHGYTF
-,TRBV7-9,TRBJ2-7,-,TGTGCCAGCAGCCGACCGGGACAATCCTACGAGCAGTACTTC,CASSRPGQSYEQYF
-,TRBV10-3,TRBJ2-7,TRBD2,TGTGCCATCAGTCCGGGGGGGTACGAGCAGTACTTC,CAISPGGYEQYF
-,TRBV7-9,TRBJ2-3,-,TGTGCCAGCAGAGGGGACGCCACGGATACGCAGTATTTT,CASRGDATDTQYF